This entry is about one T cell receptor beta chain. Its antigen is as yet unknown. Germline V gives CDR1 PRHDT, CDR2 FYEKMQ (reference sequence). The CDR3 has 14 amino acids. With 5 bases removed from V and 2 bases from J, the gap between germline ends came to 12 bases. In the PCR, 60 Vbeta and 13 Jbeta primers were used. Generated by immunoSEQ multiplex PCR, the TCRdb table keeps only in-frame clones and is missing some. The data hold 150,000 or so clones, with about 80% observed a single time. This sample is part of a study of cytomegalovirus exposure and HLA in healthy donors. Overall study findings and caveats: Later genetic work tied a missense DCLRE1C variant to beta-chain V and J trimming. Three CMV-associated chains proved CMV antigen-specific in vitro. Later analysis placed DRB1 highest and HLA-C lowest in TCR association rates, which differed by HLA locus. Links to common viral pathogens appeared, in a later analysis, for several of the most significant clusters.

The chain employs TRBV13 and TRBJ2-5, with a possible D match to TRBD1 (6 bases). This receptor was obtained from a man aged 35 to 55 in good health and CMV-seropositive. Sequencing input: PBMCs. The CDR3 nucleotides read TGTGCCAGCAGCCCCAGACAGGCTCAAGAGACCCAGTACTTC. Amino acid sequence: CASSPRQAQETQYF.